This TCR beta chain was retrieved from a study of cytomegalovirus exposure and HLA in healthy donors. Regarding the study as a whole: A highly shared variant cluster was judged a likely technical artifact. At a 0.05 false discovery rate, a later analysis found approximately 17,000 TCR beta sequences to be associated with HLA alleles. The later analysis indicated that the majority of CMV-associated TCR beta chains appeared HLA-restricted.

In its sample, this clone was seen once. Antigen: not known. Primers for the PCR totalled 60 Vbeta and 13 Jbeta. Method: immunoSEQ multiplex PCR; TCRdb's copy keeps in-frame clones and lacks some. The table has around 130,000 clones, 74% seen once. Germline CDR1 is SGHVS and CDR2 is FQNEAQ. The V segment lost 1 base and the J segment 1 base; nucleotides outside the gene matches: 6. The CDR3 length is 17 residues. The J gene is TRBJ2-3, the V gene TRBV7-8, with 9 bases identical to TRBD2. The sequencing sample was made of PBMCs. This sequence originates from a woman in her fifties or sixties in good health and CMV-seropositive. DNA for the CDR3: TGTGCCAGCAGCTTAGGGGCTAGCGGGGTTGGCACAGATACGCAGTATTTT. This codes for CASSLGASGVGTDTQYF.